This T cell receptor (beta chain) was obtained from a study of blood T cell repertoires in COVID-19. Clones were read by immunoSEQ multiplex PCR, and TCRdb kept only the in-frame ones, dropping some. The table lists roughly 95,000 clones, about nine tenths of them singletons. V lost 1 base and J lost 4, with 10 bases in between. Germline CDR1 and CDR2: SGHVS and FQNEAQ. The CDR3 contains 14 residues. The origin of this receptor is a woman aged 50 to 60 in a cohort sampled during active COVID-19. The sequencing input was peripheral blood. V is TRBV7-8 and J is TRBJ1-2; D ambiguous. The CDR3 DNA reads TGTGCCAGCAGCTTAGGGCCAGTCGCCTATGGCTACACCTTC. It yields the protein CASSLGPVAYGYTF.